This T cell receptor (beta chain) was sequenced for a study of brain T cells in children with intractable seizures. Time point reported: blood from clinic visit 5 months post-surgery; TSC patient then seizure free. Profiling relied on immunoSEQ multiplex PCR, and the TCRdb table lists in-frame clones only, not all of them. Among 340,000 or so clones listed, about 94% were seen once. CDR3 length equals 15 residues. Per the germline V gene, CDR1 is SGHRS and CDR2 is YFSETQ. V was cut by 4 bases and J by 8 bases, with 19 bases left in between. This sequence originates from a boy in the first two years of life with tuberous sclerosis and intractable seizures. The gene calls are TRBV5-1 and TRBJ2-1, with D possibly being TRBD1 or TRBD2 (6 bases each). Sequencing was performed on peripheral blood, taken 5 to 6 months after surgery. The CDR3 DNA sequence: TGCGCCAGCAGCCCCTCCGCCGGGGGCGTCTATGAGCAGTTCTTC. This gives the protein CASSPSAGGVYEQFF.